This TCR beta chain was identified in a study of T cell responses to AZD1222 COVID-19 vaccine. Produced via immunoSEQ multiplex PCR; TCRdb's table is partial and in-frame only. The table has approximately 100,000 clones, about 89% seen once. As for this clone: Its antigen is unidentified.

Germline CDR1 is SEHNR and CDR2 is FQNEAQ (reference sequence). J gave up 0 bases and V 5 bases, and 9 bases lay outside the gene matches. CDR3 size: 16 residues. Study results and caveats: All repertoire sampling was performed exclusively after the peak T cell response. Unmutated variant regions are reportedly targeted by nearly half of spike-specific TCRs.

The chain links TRBV7-9 to TRBJ1-2; 7 bases line up with TRBD1. Sequenced material: peripheral blood, taken 28 days after the second AZD1222 dose. The TCR was taken from an adult who received the AZD1222 COVID-19 vaccine. The CDR3 bases are TGTGCCAGCAGCCTGGGACAGATTAAAGCTAACTATGGCTACACCTTC. The encoded protein is CASSLGQIKANYGYTF. The full variable domain, rest sourced from reference TRBV7-9 and TRBJ1-2, is DTGVSQNPRHKITKRGQNVTFRCDPISEHNRLYWYRQTLGQGPEFLTYFQNEAQLEKSRLLSDRFSAERPKGSFSTLEIQRTEQGDSAMYLCASSLGQIKANYGYTFGSGTRLTVV.